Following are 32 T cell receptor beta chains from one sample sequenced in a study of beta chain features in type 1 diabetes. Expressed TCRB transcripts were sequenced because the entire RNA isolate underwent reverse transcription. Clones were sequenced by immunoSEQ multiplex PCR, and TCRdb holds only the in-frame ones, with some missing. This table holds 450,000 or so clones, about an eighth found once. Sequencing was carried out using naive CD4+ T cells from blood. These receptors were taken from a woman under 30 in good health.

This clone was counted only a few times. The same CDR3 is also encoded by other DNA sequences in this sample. CDR3 amino acids: CAISVGGSQETQYF. CDR3 coding DNA: TGTGCCATCAGTGTAGGAGGGTCCCAAGAGACCCAGTACTTC. The chain joins TRBV10-3 to TRBJ2-5, with D maybe TRBD2 (6 bases). V was clipped by 4 bases and J by 1 base, with 10 bases between them. The CDR3 covers 14 residues. Germline values: CDR1 ENHRY, CDR2 SYGVKD.

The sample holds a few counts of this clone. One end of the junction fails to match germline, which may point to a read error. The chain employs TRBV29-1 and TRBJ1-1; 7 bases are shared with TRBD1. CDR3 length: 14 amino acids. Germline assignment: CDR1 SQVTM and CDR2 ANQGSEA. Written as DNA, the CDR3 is TGCATCGTTGCCAAGGGACAGCACAACACTGAAGCTTTCTTT. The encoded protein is CIVAKGQHNTEAFF.

CDR3 DNA: TGTGCCAGCACCAAATCCACCGGGGAGCTGTTTTTT. It translates to CASTKSTGELFF. The gene calls are TRBV6-5 and TRBJ2-2; D call uncertain. Trimming left V 7 bases short and J 4 bases short, with 7 bases between. Looked up from germline, CDR1 is MNHEY and CDR2 is SVGAGI. CDR3 length equals 12 residues.

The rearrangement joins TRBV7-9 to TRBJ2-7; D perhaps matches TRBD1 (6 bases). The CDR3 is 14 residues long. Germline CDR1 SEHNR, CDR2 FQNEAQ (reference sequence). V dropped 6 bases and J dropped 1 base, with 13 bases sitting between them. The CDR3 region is CASSFGTSSYEQYV. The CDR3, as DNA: TGTGCCAGCAGTTTTGGGACATCGTCCTACGAGCAGTACGTC.

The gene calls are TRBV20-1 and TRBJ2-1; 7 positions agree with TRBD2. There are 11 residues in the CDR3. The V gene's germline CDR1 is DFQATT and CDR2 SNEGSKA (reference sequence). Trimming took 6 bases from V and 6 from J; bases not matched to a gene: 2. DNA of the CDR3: TGCAGTGCCGCGGGAGCCAATGAGCAGTTCTTC. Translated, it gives CSAAGANEQFF.

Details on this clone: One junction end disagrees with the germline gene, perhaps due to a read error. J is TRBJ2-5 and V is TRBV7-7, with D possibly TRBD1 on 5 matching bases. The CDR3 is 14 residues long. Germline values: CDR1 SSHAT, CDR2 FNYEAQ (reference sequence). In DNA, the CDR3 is TGTGCTAGCAGCTGGTCCCCGTCCCAGGGGACCCAGTACTTC. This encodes CASSWSPSQGTQYF.

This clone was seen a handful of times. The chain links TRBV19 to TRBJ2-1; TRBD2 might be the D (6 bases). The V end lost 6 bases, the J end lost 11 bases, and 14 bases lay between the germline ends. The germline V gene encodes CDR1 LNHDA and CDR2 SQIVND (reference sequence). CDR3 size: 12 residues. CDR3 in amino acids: CASRVYRGKQFF. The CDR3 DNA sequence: TGTGCCAGTAGGGTATACCGGGGGAAGCAGTTCTTC.

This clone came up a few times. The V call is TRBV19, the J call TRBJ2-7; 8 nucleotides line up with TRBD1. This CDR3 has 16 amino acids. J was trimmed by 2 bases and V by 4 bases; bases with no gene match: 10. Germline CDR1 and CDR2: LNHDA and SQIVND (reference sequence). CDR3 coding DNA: TGTGCCAGTAGTAAAGCCGGACAGGGAACGACCTACGAGCAGTACGTC. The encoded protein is CASSKAGQGTTYEQYV.

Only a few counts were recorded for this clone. The CDR3 loop is CASRDIENYEQYV. CDR3 DNA: TGTGCCAGCAGAGACATCGAAAACTACGAGCAGTACGTC. The chain uses TRBV6-5 and TRBJ2-7; D is unclear. The V end was cut by 6 bases, the J end by 3 bases, with 12 bases between. This CDR3 has 13 amino acids. Germline V gives CDR1 MNHEY, CDR2 SVGAGI.

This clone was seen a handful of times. The DNA for the CDR3 is TGTGCCAGCAGCCCCAGGACCGACTATGGCTACACCTTC. Translation: CASSPRTDYGYTF. J is TRBJ1-2 and V is TRBV5-4; no firm D call. Trimming removed 4 bases at V and 3 bases at J, with 10 bases between. CDR1 and CDR2 (germline): SGHNT, YYREEE (reference sequence). There are 13 residues in the CDR3.

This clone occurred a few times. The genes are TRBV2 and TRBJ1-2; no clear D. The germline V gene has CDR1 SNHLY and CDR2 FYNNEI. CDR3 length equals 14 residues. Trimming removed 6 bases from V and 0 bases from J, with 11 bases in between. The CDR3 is CASRAQSSNYGYTF. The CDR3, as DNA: TGTGCCAGCAGGGCACAGAGCTCTAACTATGGCTACACCTTC.

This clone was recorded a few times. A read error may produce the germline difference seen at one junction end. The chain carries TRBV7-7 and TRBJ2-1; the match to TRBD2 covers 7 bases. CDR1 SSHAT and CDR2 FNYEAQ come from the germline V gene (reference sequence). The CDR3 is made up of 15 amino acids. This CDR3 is CASSLSGGTYNEQFF. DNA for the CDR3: TGTGCTAGCAGCTTATCGGGAGGAACCTACAATGAGCAGTTCTTC.

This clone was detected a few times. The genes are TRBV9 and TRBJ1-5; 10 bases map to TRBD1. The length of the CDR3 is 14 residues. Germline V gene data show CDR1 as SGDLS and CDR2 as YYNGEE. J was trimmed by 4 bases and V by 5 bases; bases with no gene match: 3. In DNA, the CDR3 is TGTGCCAGCAGTGCGGGACAGGGGAATCAGCCCCAGCATTTT. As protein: CASSAGQGNQPQHF.

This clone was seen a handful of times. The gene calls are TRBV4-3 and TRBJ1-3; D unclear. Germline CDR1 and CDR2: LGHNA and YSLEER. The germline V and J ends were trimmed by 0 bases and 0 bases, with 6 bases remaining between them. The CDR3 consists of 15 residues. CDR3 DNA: TGCGCCAGCAGCCAAGATCTGATCTCTGGAAACACCATATATTTT. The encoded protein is CASSQDLISGNTIYF.

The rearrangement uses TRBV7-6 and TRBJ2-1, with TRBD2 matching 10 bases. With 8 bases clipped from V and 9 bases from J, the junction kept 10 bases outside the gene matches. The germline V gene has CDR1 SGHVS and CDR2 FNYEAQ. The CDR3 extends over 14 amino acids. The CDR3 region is CASGASGRASEQFF. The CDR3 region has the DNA TGTGCCAGCGGTGCGAGCGGGAGGGCTAGTGAGCAGTTCTTC.

CDR3 sequence reads: CASFTDTTEGYTF. Written as DNA, the CDR3 is TGCGCCAGCTTCACGGACACGACGGAAGGCTACACCTTC. The J gene is TRBJ1-2, the V gene TRBV5-1; D is perhaps TRBD1 (5 bases). CDR3 length equals 13 residues. From germline, CDR1 is SGHRS and CDR2 YFSETQ. The V gene lost 7 bases and the J gene lost 8 bases, with 18 bases spanning the gap.

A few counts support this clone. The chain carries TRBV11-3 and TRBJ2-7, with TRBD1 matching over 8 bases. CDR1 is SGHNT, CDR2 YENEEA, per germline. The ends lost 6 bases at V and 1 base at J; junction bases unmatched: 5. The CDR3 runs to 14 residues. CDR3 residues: CASRRDRLSYEQYF. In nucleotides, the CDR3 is TGTGCCAGCAGAAGGGACAGGCTGTCCTACGAGCAGTACTTC.

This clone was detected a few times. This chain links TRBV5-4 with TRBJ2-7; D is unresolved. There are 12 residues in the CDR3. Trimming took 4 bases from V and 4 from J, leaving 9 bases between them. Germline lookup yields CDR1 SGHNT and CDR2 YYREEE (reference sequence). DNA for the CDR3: TGTGCCAGCAGCGACGGCTTTTACGAGCAGTACTTC. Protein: CASSDGFYEQYF.

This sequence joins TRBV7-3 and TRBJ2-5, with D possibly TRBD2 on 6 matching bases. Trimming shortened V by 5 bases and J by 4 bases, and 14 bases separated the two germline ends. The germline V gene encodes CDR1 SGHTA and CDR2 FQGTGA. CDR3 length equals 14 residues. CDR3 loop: CASSPGVGLETQYF. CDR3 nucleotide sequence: TGTGCCAGCAGCCCGGGGGTCGGACTAGAGACCCAGTACTTC. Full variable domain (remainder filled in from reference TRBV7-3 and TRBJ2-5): GAGVSQTPSNKVTEKGKYVELRCDPISGHTALYWYRQSLGQGPEFLIYFQGTGAADDSGLPNDRFFAVRPEGSVSTLKIQRTERGDSAVYLCASSPGVGLETQYFGPGTRLLVL.

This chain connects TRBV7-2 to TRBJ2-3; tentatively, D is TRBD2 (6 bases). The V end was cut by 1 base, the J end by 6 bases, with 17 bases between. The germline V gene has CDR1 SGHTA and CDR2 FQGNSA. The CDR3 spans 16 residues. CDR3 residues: CASSLGAGSRGDTQYF. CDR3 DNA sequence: TGTGCCAGCAGCTTAGGGGCGGGGTCCCGCGGTGATACGCAGTATTTT.

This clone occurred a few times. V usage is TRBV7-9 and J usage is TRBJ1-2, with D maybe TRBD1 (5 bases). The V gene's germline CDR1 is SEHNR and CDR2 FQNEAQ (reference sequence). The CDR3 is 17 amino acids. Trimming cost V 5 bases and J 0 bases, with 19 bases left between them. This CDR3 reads CASSTYRQPHTNYGYTF. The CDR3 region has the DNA TGTGCCAGCAGCACCTACAGGCAACCTCACACTAACTATGGCTACACCTTC.

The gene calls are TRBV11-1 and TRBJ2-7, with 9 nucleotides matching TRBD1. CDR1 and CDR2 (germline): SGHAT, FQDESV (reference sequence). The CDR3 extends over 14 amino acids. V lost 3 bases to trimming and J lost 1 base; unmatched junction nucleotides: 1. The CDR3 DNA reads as TGTGCCAGCAGCTTGGACAGGGGATCCTACGAGCAGTACGTC. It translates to CASSLDRGSYEQYV.

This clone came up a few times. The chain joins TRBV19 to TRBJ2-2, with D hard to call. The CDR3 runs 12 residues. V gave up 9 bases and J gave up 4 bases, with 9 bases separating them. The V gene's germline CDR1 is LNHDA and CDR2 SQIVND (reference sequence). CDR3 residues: CASLRPTGELFF. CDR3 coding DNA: TGTGCCAGCCTCCGTCCCACCGGGGAGCTGTTTTTT.

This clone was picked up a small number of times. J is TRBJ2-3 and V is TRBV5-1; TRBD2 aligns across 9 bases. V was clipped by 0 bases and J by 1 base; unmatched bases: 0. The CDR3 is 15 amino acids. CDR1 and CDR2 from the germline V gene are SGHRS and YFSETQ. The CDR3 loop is CASSLVAGGTDTQYF. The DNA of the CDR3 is TGCGCCAGCAGCTTGGTAGCGGGAGGCACAGATACGCAGTATTTT.

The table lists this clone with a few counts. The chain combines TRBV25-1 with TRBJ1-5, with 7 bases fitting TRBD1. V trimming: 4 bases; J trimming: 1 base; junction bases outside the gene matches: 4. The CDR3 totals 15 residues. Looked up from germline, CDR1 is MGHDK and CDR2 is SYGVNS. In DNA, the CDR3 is TGTGCCAGCAGTGGACAGGGAAAAAGCAATCAGCCCCAGCATTTT. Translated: CASSGQGKSNQPQHF.

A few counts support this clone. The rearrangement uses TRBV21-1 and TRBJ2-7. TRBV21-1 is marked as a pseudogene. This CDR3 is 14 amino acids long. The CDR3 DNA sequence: TGTGCCAGCAGCAAAGTTTTCAGATGCTACGAGCAGTACGTC. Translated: CASSKVFRCYEQYV.

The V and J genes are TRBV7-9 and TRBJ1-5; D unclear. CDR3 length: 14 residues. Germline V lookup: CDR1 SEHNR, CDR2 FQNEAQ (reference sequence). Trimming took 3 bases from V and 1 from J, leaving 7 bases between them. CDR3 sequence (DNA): TGTGCCAGCAGCTTTGGACTGAGCAATCAGCCCCAGCATTTT. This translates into CASSFGLSNQPQHF.

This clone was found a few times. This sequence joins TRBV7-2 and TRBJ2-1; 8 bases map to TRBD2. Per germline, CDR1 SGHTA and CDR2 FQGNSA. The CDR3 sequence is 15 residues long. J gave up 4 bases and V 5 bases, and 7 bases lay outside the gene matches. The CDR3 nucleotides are TGTGCCAGCAGCGATAGCGGGACCCTTTACAATGAGCAGTTCTTC. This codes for CASSDSGTLYNEQFF. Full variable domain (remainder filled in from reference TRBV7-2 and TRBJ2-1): GAGVSQSPSNKVTEKGKDVELRCDPISGHTALYWYRQSLGQGLEFLIYFQGNSAPDKSGLPSDRFSAERTGGSVSTLTIQRTQQEDSAVYLCASSDSGTLYNEQFFGPGTRLTVL.

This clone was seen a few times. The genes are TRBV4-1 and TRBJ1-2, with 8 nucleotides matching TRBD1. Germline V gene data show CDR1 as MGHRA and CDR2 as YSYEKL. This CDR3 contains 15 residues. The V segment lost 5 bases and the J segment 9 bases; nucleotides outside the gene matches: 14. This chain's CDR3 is CASSAQTGERGSYTF. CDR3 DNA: TGCGCCAGCAGCGCACAGACAGGGGAGAGGGGAAGCTACACCTTC.

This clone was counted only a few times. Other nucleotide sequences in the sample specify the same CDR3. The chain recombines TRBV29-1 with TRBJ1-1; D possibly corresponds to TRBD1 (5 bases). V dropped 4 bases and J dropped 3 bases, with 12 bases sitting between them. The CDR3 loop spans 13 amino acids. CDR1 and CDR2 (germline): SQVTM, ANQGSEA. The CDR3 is CSVGGGTDTEAFF. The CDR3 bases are TGCAGCGTTGGGGGCGGTACAGACACTGAAGCTTTCTTT. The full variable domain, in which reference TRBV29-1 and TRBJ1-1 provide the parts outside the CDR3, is SAVISQKPSRDICQRGTSLTIQCQVDSQVTMMFWYRQQPGQSLTLIATANQGSEATYESGFVIDKFPISRPNLTFSTLTVSNMSPEDSSIYLCSVGGGTDTEAFFGQGTRLTVV.

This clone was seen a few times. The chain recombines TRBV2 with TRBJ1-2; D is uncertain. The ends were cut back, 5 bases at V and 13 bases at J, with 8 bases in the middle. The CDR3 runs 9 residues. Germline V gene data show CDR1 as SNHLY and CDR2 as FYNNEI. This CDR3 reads CASSREATF. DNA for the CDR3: TGTGCCAGCAGTCGCGAAGCCACCTTC.

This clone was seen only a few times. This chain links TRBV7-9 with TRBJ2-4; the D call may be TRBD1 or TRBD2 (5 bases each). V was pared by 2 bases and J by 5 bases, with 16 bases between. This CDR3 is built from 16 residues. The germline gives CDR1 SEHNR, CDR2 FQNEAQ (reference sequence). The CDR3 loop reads CASSLRGVPSQNIQYF. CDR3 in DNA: TGTGCCAGCAGCTTAAGAGGGGTTCCGTCGCAAAACATTCAGTACTTC.